This TCR beta chain was captured by sequencing in a study of blood T cell repertoires in COVID-19. Overall study: The analysed material was cDNA or gDNA that came from T cells, B-cell-depleted T cells, or PBMCs.

Using immunoSEQ multiplex PCR, the repertoire was profiled, and TCRdb retains in-frame clones only, with some absent. The sample yields around 15,000 clones, over 75% seen once. The CDR3 is 14 amino acids. V was trimmed by 3 bases and J by 5 bases, leaving 13 bases between them. Germline values: CDR1 MDHEN, CDR2 SYDVKM. V gene TRBV28 combines with J gene TRBJ2-5, with D maybe TRBD1 (6 bases). Sequenced sample: peripheral blood. The TCR comes from a woman in her 70s with active COVID-19. Here the CDR3 reads CASSFKSGEETQYF. The DNA of the CDR3 is TGTGCCAGCAGTTTTAAATCAGGGGAGGAGACCCAGTACTTC. Based on the CDR3 plus reference TRBV28 and TRBJ2-5, the full variable domain is DVKVTQSSRYLVKRTGEKVFLECVQDMDHENMFWYRQDPGLGLRLIYFSYDVKMKEKGDIPEGYSVSREKKERFSLILESASTNQTSMYLCASSFKSGEETQYFGPGTRLLVL.